Below, one TCR beta chain is given with its context. This record belongs to a study of T cell responses to AZD1222 COVID-19 vaccine. Libraries were prepared by immunoSEQ multiplex PCR; TCRdb keeps only in-frame clonotypes and omits some of them. The sample carries roughly 150,000 clones, 92% recorded once. The CDR3 is made up of 12 amino acids. The V gene's germline CDR1 is SGHVS and CDR2 FQNEAQ. V lost 4 bases to trimming and J lost 8 bases, with 11 bases between them. The sequence derives from an adult in good health. This material consisted of peripheral blood, taken on day 0 of AZD1222 vaccination. The chain combines TRBV7-8 with TRBJ1-2; weak D call: TRBD1 (5 bases). CDR3 protein: CASSSGWEGYTF. CDR3 nucleotides: TGTGCCAGCAGCTCAGGGTGGGAGGGCTACACCTTC.